These T cell receptor beta chains were read from a single sample in a study of blood T cell repertoires in COVID-19. Method: immunoSEQ multiplex PCR; TCRdb's copy keeps in-frame clones and lacks some. The sample carries around 92,000 clones, approximately 89% recorded once. Sample: peripheral blood. Receptors originate from a woman of 80 years or more with active COVID-19. Both conserved end residues are part of each CDR3. A D gene is named only where the DNA matches it firmly. Clone sizes are given selectively: once, few, many, or a class where the clone is expanded.

clone_size d_call j_call v_call cdr3_aa cdr3_nt
- - TRBJ1-3 TRBV6-2/TRBV6-3 CASSWARNTIYF TGTGCCAGCAGTTGGGCAAGAAACACCATATATTTT
- TRBD2 TRBJ2-7 TRBV29-1 CSVEGREGPHEQYF TGCAGCGTTGAAGGGCGGGAGGGCCCCCACGAGCAGTACTTC
- TRBD2 TRBJ2-1 TRBV27 CASSPGLAGGLYNEQFF TGTGCCAGCAGTCCCGGACTAGCGGGAGGACTCTACAATGAGCAGTTCTTC
- - TRBJ2-5 TRBV28 CASSSFGGTQYF TGTGCCAGCAGTTCCTTTGGAGGGACCCAGTACTTC
- TRBD1 TRBJ1-2 TRBV27 CASSLDRRDSFYGYTF TGTGCCAGCAGTTTAGACCGGCGGGACAGCTTTTATGGCTACACCTTC
once - TRBJ2-3 TRBV15 CATSRGRRDYTDTQYF TGTGCCACCAGCAGAGGTCGGCGGGATTACACAGATACGCAGTATTTT
- TRBD2 TRBJ2-3 TRBV5-1 CASSFGLAGPDTQYF TGCGCCAGCAGCTTCGGACTAGCGGGACCGGATACGCAGTATTTT
- - TRBJ1-2 TRBV28 CASSLLTGVESVGGYTF TGTGCCAGCAGTTTATTAACCGGGGTGGAGTCGGTCGGGGGCTACACCTTC
- - TRBJ2-2 TRBV9 CASSVVWSMDTGELFF TGTGCCAGCAGCGTAGTCTGGAGTATGGATACCGGGGAGCTGTTTTTT
- - TRBJ2-2 TRBV6-2/TRBV6-3 CASSRTAGELFF TGTGCCAGCAGCAGGACTGCCGGGGAGCTGTTTTTT
- - TRBJ1-5 TRBV6-5 CASTSGNYQPQHF TGTGCCAGCACTTCAGGGAATTATCAGCCCCAGCATTTT
- - TRBJ2-1 TRBV5-1 CASSLQASANEQFF TGCGCCAGCAGCTTGCAAGCTAGCGCCAATGAGCAGTTCTTC
- TRBD2 TRBJ2-2 TRBV7-9 CASGGRDPGHTGELFF TGTGCCAGCGGGGGGAGGGATCCGGGCCACACCGGGGAGCTGTTTTTT
once TRBD1 TRBJ1-1 TRBV18 CASSPPDRGGTEAFF TGTGCCAGCTCACCACCTGACAGGGGAGGTACTGAAGCTTTCTTT
- - TRBJ2-7 TRBV7-2 CASSLVFGLRPYEQYF TGTGCCAGCAGCTTAGTTTTTGGACTACGTCCCTACGAGCAGTACTTC
- - TRBJ2-7 TRBV15 CATSRDNQGKQYF TGTGCCACCAGCAGAGATAACCAGGGGAAGCAGTACTTC
- - TRBJ1-2 TRBV18 CASSPPSLGSGSTF TGTGCCAGCTCACCACCATCTCTGGGCAGTGGTTCCACCTTC
- TRBD1 TRBJ1-2 TRBV6-5 CASSYSRGRPGGYTF TGTGCCAGCAGTTACTCGAGGGGGCGCCCCGGTGGCTACACCTTC
- TRBD1 TRBJ2-2 TRBV24-1 CATRKPGQGAEGELFF TGTGCCACCAGGAAACCGGGACAGGGGGCCGAAGGGGAGCTGTTTTTT
- - TRBJ1-3 TRBV7-8 CASSGTTQAGNTIYF TGTGCCAGCAGCGGCACCACCCAGGCGGGAAACACCATATATTTT
- TRBD1 TRBJ1-2 TRBV2 CASSARDRAYGYTF TGTGCCAGCAGCGCCAGGGACAGGGCATATGGCTACACCTTC
- - TRBJ1-1 TRBV7-2 CASSRTRDPNTEAFF TGTGCCAGCAGCCGTACGAGGGATCCTAACACTGAAGCTTTCTTT
- - TRBJ2-3 TRBV27 CASSPRLGPSTDTQYF TGTGCCAGCAGTCCCCGACTAGGGCCCAGCACAGATACGCAGTATTTT
- - TRBJ2-6 TRBV27 CASSNLMRRANVLTF TGTGCCAGCAGTAATCTTATGAGGCGGGCCAACGTCCTGACTTTC
- - TRBJ2-1 TRBV9 CASSVGSGYNEQFF TGTGCCAGCAGCGTAGGAAGCGGGTACAATGAGCAGTTCTTC
- - TRBJ1-2 TRBV29-1 CSVTRDNYGYTF TGCAGCGTTACCAGGGATAACTATGGCTACACCTTC
- - TRBJ2-3 TRBV7-6 CASSSAGTNTDTQYF TGTGCCAGCAGCTCGGCGGGGACCAACACAGATACGCAGTATTTT
- - TRBJ2-2 TRBV12-3/TRBV12-4 CASSLPAAGELFF TGTGCCAGCAGTCTCCCCGCGGCCGGGGAGCTGTTTTTT
- - TRBJ2-3 TRBV19 CASSSTNTDTQYF TGTGCCAGTAGTTCGACTAACACAGATACGCAGTATTTT
- - TRBJ2-3 TRBV3-1/TRBV3-2 CASSQTLGACTDTQYF TGTGCCAGCAGCCAGACTTTAGGCGCCTGCACAGATACGCAGTATTTT
- TRBD1 TRBJ1-5 TRBV5-6 CASSFLRTGGRQPQHF TGTGCCAGCAGCTTTTTAAGGACAGGGGGCAGGCAGCCCCAGCATTTT
- - TRBJ2-2 TRBV2 CASSAGGFGELFF TGTGCCAGCAGTGCTGGGGGCTTCGGGGAGCTGTTTTTT
- - TRBJ2-3 TRBV11-2 CASSPRYTDTQYF TGTGCCAGCAGCCCTCGCTACACAGATACGCAGTATTTT
once - TRBJ2-3 TRBV18 CASSPYGSGTDTQYF TGTGCCAGCTCACCATATGGAAGCGGCACAGATACGCAGTATTTT
- - TRBJ2-5 TRBV25-1 CASSESGGPETQYF TGTGCCAGCAGTGAAAGTGGGGGCCCAGAGACCCAGTACTTC
- - TRBJ2-1 TRBV7-2 CASSSQGQSDEQFF TGTGCCAGCAGCTCCCAGGGTCAGTCGGATGAGCAGTTCTTC
- TRBD1 TRBJ2-1 TRBV6-4 CASGTGTGGLNEQFF TGTGCCAGCGGCACCGGGACAGGGGGCCTCAATGAGCAGTTCTTC
- - TRBJ2-3 TRBV10-1 CASKGAGHFTDTQYF TGCGCCAGCAAGGGAGCGGGCCACTTCACAGATACGCAGTATTTT
once - TRBJ2-7 TRBV5-1 CASSFAPTVSYEQYF TGCGCCAGCAGCTTCGCCCCGACAGTCTCCTACGAGCAGTACTTC
- TRBD2 TRBJ2-1 TRBV19 CASSMREDEQFF TGTGCCAGTAGTATGCGGGAGGATGAGCAGTTCTTC
- TRBD2 TRBJ2-2 TRBV11-2 CASSLAGASGMIGELFF TGTGCCAGCAGCTTAGCGGGGGCTAGCGGGATGATCGGGGAGCTGTTTTTT
- - TRBJ1-5 TRBV5-5 CASSGSTEFNQPQHF TGTGCCAGCAGCGGATCGACAGAGTTCAATCAGCCCCAGCATTTT
- TRBD1 TRBJ2-5 TRBV15 CATSRVTGAGETQYF TGTGCCACCAGCAGAGTGACAGGGGCTGGAGAGACCCAGTACTTC
- - TRBJ1-5 TRBV7-8 CASSLVANSNQPQHF TGTGCCAGCAGCTTAGTGGCCAATAGCAATCAGCCCCAGCATTTT
once - TRBJ1-2 TRBV4-1 CASSREWGGGGYTF TGCGCCAGCAGCCGGGAATGGGGCGGAGGGGGCTACACCTTC
- - TRBJ1-6 TRBV28 CASSPRGNNSPLHF TGTGCCAGCAGTCCCAGGGGCAACAATTCACCCCTCCACTTT